At least ten counts were recorded for the clone carrying this TCR beta chain. The antigen is not known. These data are taken from a study of regulatory T cells in long-lasting Graves disease. Time point indicated: newly diagnosed GD, antithyroid drugs for less than 3 months. From PBMCs, RNA was extracted and then used to make the TCR library. It was by American Thyroid Association guidelines that Graves' disease was diagnosed. Roughly 9.3 milliliters of peripheral blood were taken and placed in EDTA tubes. HTBI primers from iRepertoire and Arm-PCR of CDR3 regions yielded the TCR beta libraries. TCRdb independently ran MiXCR on the multiplex PCR reads; one entry per CDR3 protein. The sample lists under 250,000 distinct CDR3 sequences, around 20% seen once, with approximately 14% in the top ten. Overall study findings and caveats: Patients with persistent disease shared 2,741 public clonotypes, outpacing the approximately 870 shared by new patients. There was favoring of TRBV28, TRBJ1-2 and TRBJ2-5 in persistent disease.

The germline gives CDR1 DFQATT, CDR2 SNEGSKA (reference sequence). The V segment lost 0 bases and the J segment 6 bases; nucleotides outside the gene matches: 3. CDR3 length equals 14 residues. The sample in question was peripheral blood mononuclear cells (PBMCs), obtained at new diagnosis, from a patient treated with antithyroid drugs. The receptor comes from a female donor with Graves disease. The rearrangement links TRBV20-1 to TRBJ2-2; 8 positions match TRBD1. In DNA, the CDR3 is TGCAGTGCTAGAGAACAGGGGGGTTCCGGGGAGCTGTTTTTT. Translating gives CSAREQGGSGELFF.